These 22 T cell receptor beta chains were sequenced from one sample in a study of brain T cells in children with intractable seizures. Time point here: blood from clinic visit 5 months post-surgery; TSC patient then seizure free. The protocol was immunoSEQ multiplex PCR, while the TCRdb copy is restricted to in-frame clones and leaves out a portion. The sample includes 300,000 to 400,000 clones, approximately 93% of them seen just once. This material consisted of peripheral blood, taken approximately 5 months after surgery. These receptors were obtained from a boy younger than two with tuberous sclerosis and intractable seizures.

This clone has only a few counts. This chain connects TRBV7-9 to TRBJ1-1; the D is unclear. The germline gives CDR1 SEHNR, CDR2 FQNEAQ (reference sequence). This CDR3 has 14 amino acids. V dropped 1 base and J dropped 0 bases, with 6 bases sitting between them. The CDR3 spells CASSLGRMNTEAFF. The DNA for the CDR3 is TGTGCCAGCAGCTTAGGACGGATGAACACTGAAGCTTTCTTT.

J is TRBJ2-7 and V is TRBV5-1, with D unclear. The V and J ends lost 4 bases and 2 bases respectively, with 16 bases between them. The germline V gene has CDR1 SGHRS and CDR2 YFSETQ. This CDR3 contains 15 residues. In DNA, the CDR3 is TGCGCCAGCAGCGAAGCCCGACGGACCGCCTACGAGCAGTACTTC. Encoded protein: CASSEARRTAYEQYF.

The V gene is TRBV28, the J gene TRBJ2-7; TRBD2 matches 7 bases. The junction had 12 bases not matched to a gene; V was cut back by 8 bases and J by 5 bases. CDR3 length: 14 residues. The V gene's germline CDR1 is MDHEN and CDR2 SYDVKM. DNA of the CDR3: TGTGCCAGCTCCCCCAGGGACTACCGTGACGAGCAGTACTTC. It yields the protein CASSPRDYRDEQYF.

J is TRBJ1-2 and V is TRBV13, with 8 bases fitting TRBD1. This CDR3 comprises 17 residues. V lost 5 bases, J lost 8 bases, and 19 bases stayed unmatched. Germline CDR1 is PRHDT and CDR2 is FYEKMQ (reference sequence). This CDR3 reads CASSLPPPGQDISGYTF. The CDR3 coding sequence is TGTGCCAGCAGCCTACCACCGCCGGGACAGGACATATCGGGCTACACCTTC.

The chain is built from TRBV5-6 and TRBJ1-3; TRBD1 agrees at 10 bases. V lost 4 bases to trimming and J lost 0 bases; unmatched junction nucleotides: 4. The germline V gene encodes CDR1 SGHDT and CDR2 YYEEEE. This CDR3 is 16 amino acids long. This CDR3 is CASSADRGLSGNTIYF. The CDR3, as DNA: TGTGCCAGCAGCGCCGACAGGGGGCTCTCTGGAAACACCATATATTTT.

The rearrangement uses TRBV29-1 and TRBJ2-5; D gene unclear. This CDR3 has 12 residues. Trimming removed 6 bases at V and 1 base at J, with 9 bases between. CDR1 SQVTM and CDR2 ANQGSEA come from the germline V gene. CDR3 nucleotide sequence: TGCAGCGTGGCTACTTCCCAAGAGACCCAGTACTTC. It encodes CSVATSQETQYF.

The V gene is TRBV24-1, the J gene TRBJ2-3, with D maybe TRBD2 (6 bases). Germline-derived CDR1 and CDR2 are KGHDR and SFDVKD. The germline V and J ends were trimmed by 0 bases and 1 base, with 16 bases remaining between them. The CDR3 covers 18 residues. The CDR3 loop is CATSDLPHGGIRTDTQYF. In DNA, the CDR3 is TGTGCCACCAGTGATTTGCCCCACGGAGGGATCCGCACAGATACGCAGTATTTT.

This chain uses TRBV7-9 with TRBJ1-1, with D maybe TRBD1 (5 bases). This CDR3 comprises 12 residues. Germline CDR1 reads SEHNR; CDR2 reads FQNEAQ (reference sequence). V was trimmed by 1 base and J by 10 bases, leaving 10 bases between them. The chain's CDR3 is CASSLVGERAFF. The CDR3 region has the DNA TGTGCCAGCAGCTTAGTAGGGGAGAGAGCTTTCTTT.

V gene TRBV20-1 combines with J gene TRBJ2-1; TRBD1 agrees at 8 bases. J was trimmed by 10 bases and V by 6 bases; bases with no gene match: 5. Germline V gene data show CDR1 as DFQATT and CDR2 as SNEGSKA (reference sequence). The CDR3 loop spans 11 amino acids. The CDR3 DNA follows: TGCAGTGCGAGTGCAGGGGGCGAGCAGTTCTTC. Its translation: CSASAGGEQFF.

This clone is a singleton in its sample. This sequence joins TRBV9 and TRBJ1-2; the D is unclear. Trimming shortened V by 2 bases and J by 4 bases, and 9 bases separated the two germline ends. CDR1 is SGDLS and CDR2 is YYNGEE in the germline V gene. The CDR3 is 13 residues long. The CDR3 region is CASSVGVGYGYTF. The CDR3 nucleotides read TGTGCCAGCAGCGTTGGGGTCGGCTATGGCTACACCTTC.

The rearrangement joins TRBV24-1 to TRBJ2-3; D is unclear. Germline assignment: CDR1 KGHDR and CDR2 SFDVKD. Trimming left V 4 bases short and J 1 base short, with 14 bases between. This CDR3 spans 16 amino acids. This chain's CDR3 is CATSDSHIARTDTQYF. Here the CDR3 DNA reads TGTGCCACCAGTGACTCTCACATCGCACGCACAGATACGCAGTATTTT.

This clone was counted once. The chain couples TRBV3-1 (or the pseudogene TRBV3-2) to TRBJ1-1; D remains unclear. CDR1 is LGHDT, CDR2 YNNKEL, per germline (reference sequence). V lost 6 bases and J lost 3, with 11 bases in between. The CDR3 is 13 residues long. CDR3 in DNA: TGTGCCAGCAGTTATAATATCCACACTGAAGCTTTCTTT. Translated: CASSYNIHTEAFF.

The chain carries TRBV6-1 and TRBJ1-1; no clear D gene. V was clipped by 1 base and J by 0 bases, with 6 bases between them. CDR1 MNHNS and CDR2 SASEGT come from the germline V gene. The CDR3 length is 14 residues. The CDR3, as DNA: TGTGCCAGCAGTGAAGTCGATCTGAACACTGAAGCTTTCTTT. Amino acid sequence: CASSEVDLNTEAFF.

The genes are TRBV28 and TRBJ2-2, with 9 bases aligning to TRBD1. V trimming: 2 bases; J trimming: 5 bases; junction bases outside the gene matches: 9. Germline V CDR1 and CDR2: MDHEN, SYDVKM. The CDR3 extends over 17 amino acids. This CDR3 is CASSLQGQGSRTGELFF. CDR3 sequence (DNA): TGTGCCAGCAGTTTACAGGGACAGGGCTCTAGGACCGGGGAGCTGTTTTTT.

This clone has just a few counts. CDR3 amino acids: CASSLVRGQSPLHF. The CDR3 coding sequence is TGTGCCAGCAGCTTAGTGCGGGGGCAATCACCCCTCCACTTT. The rearrangement uses TRBV11-2 and TRBJ1-6, with a possible D match to TRBD1 (6 bases). Germline CDR1 is SGHAT and CDR2 is FQNNGV. V was trimmed by 1 base and J by 10 bases, leaving 11 bases between them. CDR3 size: 14 residues.

The V and J genes are TRBV7-3 and TRBJ2-5, with D possibly being TRBD1 (6 bases). The V end lost 5 bases, the J end lost 2 bases, and 9 bases lay between the germline ends. Per germline, CDR1 SGHTA and CDR2 FQGTGA. This CDR3 has 13 residues. In DNA form, the CDR3 reads TGTGCCAGCAGCCCGGGGACACAAGAGACCCAGTACTTC. This translates into CASSPGTQETQYF.

The V call is TRBV7-3, the J call TRBJ2-3; D is perhaps TRBD1 (5 bases). The germline CDR1 and CDR2 sequences are SGHTA and FQGTGA. Trimming shortened V by 1 base and J by 0 bases, and 8 bases separated the two germline ends. The CDR3 totals 15 residues. The CDR3 nucleotides read TGTGCCAGCAGCTTAATTAGGGGTAGCACAGATACGCAGTATTTT. It codes for CASSLIRGSTDTQYF.

The chain joins TRBV12-3 or TRBV12-4 to TRBJ1-1; TRBD1 is a possible D gene (5 bases). V was cut by 6 bases and J by 5 bases, with 10 bases left in between. The CDR3 totals 12 residues. CDR3 bases: TGTGCCAGCAGGGACAAGGGGACTGAAGCTTTCTTT. It translates to CASRDKGTEAFF.

The chain recombines TRBV19 with TRBJ1-5; 8 bases are a match to TRBD1. CDR3 size: 15 residues. With V trimmed by 2 bases and J by 1 base, 1 base remained unmatched. CDR1 and CDR2 (germline): LNHDA, SQIVND (reference sequence). The CDR3, as DNA: TGTGCCAGTAGTATAACAGGGGGGAGCAATCAGCCCCAGCATTTT. This codes for CASSITGGSNQPQHF.

This sequence joins TRBV6-5 and TRBJ2-1; maybe TRBD2 (6 bases). Germline loops: CDR1 MNHEY, CDR2 SVGAGI. V lost 4 bases and J 5 bases, leaving 12 bases between the germline ends. The CDR3 is made up of 14 amino acids. DNA of the CDR3: TGTGCCAGCAGTTCGGTGGGGGGAAACAATGAGCAGTTCTTC. Amino acids: CASSSVGGNNEQFF.

Details on this clone: Other nucleotide sequences in the sample specify the same CDR3. The chain has TRBV28 and TRBJ2-5; D is tentatively TRBD1 or TRBD2 (6 bases each). Trimming stripped 1 base from V and 4 bases from J, with 13 bases between. Germline lookup yields CDR1 MDHEN and CDR2 SYDVKM. The CDR3 sequence is 15 residues long. The chain's CDR3 is CASSLLTGGRETQYF. Written as DNA, the CDR3 is TGTGCCAGCAGTTTATTGACCGGGGGCCGAGAGACCCAGTACTTC.

The gene calls are TRBV27 and TRBJ2-5, with D perhaps matching TRBD1 (5 bases). Germline V gene lookup returns CDR1 MNHEY and CDR2 SMNVEV (reference sequence). V lost 3 bases and J lost 3, with 11 bases in between. CDR3 length: 14 residues. The CDR3 region has the DNA TGTGCCAGCAGTTTCAAGACAGCGAAAGAGACCCAGTACTTC. Amino acid sequence: CASSFKTAKETQYF.